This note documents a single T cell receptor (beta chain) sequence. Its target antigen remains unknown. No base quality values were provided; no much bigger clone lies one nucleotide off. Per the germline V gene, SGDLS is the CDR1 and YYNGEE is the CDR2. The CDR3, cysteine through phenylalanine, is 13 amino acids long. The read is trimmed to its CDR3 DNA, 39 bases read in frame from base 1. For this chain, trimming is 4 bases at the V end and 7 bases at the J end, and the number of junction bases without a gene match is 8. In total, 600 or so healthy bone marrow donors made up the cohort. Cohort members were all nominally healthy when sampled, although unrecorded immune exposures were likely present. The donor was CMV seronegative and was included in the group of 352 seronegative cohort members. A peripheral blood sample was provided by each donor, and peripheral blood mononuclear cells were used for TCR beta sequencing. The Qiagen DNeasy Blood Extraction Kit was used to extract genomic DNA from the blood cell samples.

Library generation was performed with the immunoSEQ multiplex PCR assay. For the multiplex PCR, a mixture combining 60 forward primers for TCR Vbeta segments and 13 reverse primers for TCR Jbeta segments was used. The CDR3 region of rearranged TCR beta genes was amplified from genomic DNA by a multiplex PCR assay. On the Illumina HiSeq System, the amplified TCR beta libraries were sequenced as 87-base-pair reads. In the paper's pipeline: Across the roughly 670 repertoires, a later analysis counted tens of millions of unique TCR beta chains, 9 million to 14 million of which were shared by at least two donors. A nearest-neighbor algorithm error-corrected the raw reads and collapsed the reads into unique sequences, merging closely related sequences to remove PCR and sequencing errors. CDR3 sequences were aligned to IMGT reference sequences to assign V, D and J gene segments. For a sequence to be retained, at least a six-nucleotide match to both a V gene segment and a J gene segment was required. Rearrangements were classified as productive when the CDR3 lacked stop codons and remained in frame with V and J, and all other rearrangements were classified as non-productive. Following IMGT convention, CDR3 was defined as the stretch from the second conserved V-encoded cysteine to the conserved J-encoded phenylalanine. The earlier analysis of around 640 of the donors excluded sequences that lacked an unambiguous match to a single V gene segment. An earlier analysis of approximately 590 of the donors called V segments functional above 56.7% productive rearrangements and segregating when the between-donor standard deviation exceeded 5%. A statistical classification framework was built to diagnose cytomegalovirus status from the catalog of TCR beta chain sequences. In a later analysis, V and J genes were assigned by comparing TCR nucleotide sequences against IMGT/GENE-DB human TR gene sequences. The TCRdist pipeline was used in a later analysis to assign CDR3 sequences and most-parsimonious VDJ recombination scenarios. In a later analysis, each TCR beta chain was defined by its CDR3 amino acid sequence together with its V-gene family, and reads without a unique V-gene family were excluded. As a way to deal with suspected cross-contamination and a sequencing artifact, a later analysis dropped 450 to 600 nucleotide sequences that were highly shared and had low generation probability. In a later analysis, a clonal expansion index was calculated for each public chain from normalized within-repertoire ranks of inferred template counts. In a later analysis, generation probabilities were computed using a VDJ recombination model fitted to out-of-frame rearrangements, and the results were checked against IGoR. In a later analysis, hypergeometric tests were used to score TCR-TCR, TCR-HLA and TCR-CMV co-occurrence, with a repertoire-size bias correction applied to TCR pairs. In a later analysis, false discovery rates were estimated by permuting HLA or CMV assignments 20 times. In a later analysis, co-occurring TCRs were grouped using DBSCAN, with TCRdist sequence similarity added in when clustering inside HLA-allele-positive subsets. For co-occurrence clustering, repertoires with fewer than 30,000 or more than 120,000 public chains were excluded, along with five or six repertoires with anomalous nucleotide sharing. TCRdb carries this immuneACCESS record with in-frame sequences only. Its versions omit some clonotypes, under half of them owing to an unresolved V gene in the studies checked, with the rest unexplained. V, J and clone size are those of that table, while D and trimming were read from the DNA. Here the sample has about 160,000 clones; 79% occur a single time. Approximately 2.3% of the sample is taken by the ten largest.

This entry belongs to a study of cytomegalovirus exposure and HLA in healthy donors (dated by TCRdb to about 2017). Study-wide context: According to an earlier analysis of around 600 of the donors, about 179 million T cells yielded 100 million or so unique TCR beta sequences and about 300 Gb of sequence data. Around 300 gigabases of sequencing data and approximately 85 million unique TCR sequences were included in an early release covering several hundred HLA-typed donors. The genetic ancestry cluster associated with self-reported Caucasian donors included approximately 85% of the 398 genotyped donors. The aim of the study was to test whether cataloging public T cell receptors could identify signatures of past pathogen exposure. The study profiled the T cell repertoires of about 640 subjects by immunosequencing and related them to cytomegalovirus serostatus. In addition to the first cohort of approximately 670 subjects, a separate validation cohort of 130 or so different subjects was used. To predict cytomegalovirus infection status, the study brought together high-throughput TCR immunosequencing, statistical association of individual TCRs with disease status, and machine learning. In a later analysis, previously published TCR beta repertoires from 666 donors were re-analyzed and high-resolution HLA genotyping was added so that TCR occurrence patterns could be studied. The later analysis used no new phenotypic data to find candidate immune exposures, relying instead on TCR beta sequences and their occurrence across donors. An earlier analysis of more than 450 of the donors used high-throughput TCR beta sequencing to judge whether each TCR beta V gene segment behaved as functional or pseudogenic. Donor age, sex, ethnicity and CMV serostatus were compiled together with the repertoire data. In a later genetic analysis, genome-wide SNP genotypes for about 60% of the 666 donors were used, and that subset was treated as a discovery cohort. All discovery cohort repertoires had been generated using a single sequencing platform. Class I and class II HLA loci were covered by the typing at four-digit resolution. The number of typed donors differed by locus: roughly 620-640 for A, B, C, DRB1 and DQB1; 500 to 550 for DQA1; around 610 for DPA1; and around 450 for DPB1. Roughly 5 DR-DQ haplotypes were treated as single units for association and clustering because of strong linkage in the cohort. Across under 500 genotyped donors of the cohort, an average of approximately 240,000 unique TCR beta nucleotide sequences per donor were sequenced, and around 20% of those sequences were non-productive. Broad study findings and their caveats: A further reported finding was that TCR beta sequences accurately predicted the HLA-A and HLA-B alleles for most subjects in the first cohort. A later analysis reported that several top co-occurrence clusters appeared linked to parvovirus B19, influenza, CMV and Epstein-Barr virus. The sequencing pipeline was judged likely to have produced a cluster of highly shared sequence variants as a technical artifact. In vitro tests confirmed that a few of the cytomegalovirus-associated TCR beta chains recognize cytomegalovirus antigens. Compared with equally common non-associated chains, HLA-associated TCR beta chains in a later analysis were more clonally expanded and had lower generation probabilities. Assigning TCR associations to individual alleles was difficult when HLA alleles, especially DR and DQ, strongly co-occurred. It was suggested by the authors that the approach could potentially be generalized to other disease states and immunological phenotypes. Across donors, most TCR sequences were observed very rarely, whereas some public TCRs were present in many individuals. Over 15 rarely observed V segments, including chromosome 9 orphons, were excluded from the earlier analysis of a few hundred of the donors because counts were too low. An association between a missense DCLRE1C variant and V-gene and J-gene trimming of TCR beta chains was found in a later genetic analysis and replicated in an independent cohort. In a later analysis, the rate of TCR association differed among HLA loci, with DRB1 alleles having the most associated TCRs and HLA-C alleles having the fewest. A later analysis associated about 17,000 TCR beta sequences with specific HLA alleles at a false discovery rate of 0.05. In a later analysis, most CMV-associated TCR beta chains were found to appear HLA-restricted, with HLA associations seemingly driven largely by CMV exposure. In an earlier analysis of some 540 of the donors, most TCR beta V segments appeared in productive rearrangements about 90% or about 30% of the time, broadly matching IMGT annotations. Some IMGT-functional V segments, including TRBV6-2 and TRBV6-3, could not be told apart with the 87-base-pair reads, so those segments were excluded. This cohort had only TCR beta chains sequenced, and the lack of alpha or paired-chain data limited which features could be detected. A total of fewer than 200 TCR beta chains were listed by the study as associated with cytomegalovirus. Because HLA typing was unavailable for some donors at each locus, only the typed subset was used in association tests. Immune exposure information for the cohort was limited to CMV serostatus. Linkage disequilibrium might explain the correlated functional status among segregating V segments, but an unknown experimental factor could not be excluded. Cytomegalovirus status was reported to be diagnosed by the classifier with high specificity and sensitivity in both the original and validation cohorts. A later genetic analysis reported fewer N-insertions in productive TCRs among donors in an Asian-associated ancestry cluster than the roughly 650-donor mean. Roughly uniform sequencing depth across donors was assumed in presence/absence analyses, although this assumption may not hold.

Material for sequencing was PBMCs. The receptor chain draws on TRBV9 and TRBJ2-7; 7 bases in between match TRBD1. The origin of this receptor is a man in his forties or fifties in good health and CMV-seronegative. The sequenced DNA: TGTGCCAGCAGCCCCGGGACAGAGGGGGAGCAGTACTTC. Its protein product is CASSPGTEGEQYF.